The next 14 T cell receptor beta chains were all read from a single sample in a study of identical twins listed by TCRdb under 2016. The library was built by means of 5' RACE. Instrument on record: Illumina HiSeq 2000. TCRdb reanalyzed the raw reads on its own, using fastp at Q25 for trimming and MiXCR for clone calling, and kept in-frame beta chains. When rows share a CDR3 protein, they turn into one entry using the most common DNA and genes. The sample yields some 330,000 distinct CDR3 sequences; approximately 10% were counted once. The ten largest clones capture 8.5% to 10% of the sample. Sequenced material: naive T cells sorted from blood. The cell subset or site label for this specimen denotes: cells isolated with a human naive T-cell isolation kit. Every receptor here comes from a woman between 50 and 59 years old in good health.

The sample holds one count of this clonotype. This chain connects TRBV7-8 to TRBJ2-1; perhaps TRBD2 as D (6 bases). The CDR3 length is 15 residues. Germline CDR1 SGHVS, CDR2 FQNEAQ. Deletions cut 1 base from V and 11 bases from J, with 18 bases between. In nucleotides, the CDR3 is TGTGCCAGCAGCTTAGTCGGGGGTAGTAGGAATCAGCAGTTCTTC. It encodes CASSLVGGSRNQQFF.

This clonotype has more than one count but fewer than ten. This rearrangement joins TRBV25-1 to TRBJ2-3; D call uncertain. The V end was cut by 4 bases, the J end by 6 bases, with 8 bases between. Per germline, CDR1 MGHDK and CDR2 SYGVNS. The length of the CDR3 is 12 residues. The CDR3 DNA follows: TGTGCCAGCAGTGGGATTAGGGATACGCAGTATTTT. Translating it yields CASSGIRDTQYF. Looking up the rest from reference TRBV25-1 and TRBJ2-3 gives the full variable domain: EADIYQTPRYLVIGTGKKITLECSQTMGHDKMYWYQQDPGMELHLIHYSYGVNSTEKGDLSSESTVSRIRTEHFPLTLESARPSHTSQYLCASSGIRDTQYFGPGTRLTVL.

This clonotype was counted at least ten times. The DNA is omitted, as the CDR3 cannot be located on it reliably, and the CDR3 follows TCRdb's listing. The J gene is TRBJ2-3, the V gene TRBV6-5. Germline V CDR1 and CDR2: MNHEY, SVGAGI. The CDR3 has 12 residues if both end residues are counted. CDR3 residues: CASRSDQIRSIF.

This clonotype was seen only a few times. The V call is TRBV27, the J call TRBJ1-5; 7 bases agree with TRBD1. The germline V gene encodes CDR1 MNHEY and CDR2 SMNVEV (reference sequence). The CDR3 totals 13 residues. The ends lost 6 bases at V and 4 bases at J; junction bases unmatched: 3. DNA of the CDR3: TGTGCCAGCAGAGGGACAGTAAATCAGCCCCAGCATTTT. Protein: CASRGTVNQPQHF.

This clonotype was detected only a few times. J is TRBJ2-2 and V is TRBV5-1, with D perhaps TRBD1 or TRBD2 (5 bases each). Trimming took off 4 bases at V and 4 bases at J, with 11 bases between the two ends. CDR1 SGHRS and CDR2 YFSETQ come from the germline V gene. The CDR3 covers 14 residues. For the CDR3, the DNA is TGCGCCAGCAGCATGGGGGAGACCACCGGGGAGCTGTTTTTT. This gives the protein CASSMGETTGELFF.

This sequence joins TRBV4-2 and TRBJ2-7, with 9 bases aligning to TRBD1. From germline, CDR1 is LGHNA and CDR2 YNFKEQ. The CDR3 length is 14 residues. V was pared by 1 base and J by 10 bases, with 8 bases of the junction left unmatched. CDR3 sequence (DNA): TGTGCCAGCAGCCAAGTAGGGACAGGGCTACGTCAGTACTTC. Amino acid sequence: CASSQVGTGLRQYF.

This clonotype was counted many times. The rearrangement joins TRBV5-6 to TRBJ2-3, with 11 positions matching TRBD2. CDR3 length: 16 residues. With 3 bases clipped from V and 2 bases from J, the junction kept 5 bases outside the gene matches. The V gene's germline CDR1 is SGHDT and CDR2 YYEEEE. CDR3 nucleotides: TGTGCCAGCAGCTCTAGCGGGAGGTGGAACACAGATACGCAGTATTTT. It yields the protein CASSSSGRWNTDTQYF.

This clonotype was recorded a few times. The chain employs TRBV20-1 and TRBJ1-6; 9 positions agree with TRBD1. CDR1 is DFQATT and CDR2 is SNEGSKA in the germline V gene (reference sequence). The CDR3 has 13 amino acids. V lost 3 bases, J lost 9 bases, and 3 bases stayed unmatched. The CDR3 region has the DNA TGCAGTGCTAGGGGGACAGGGCGTTCACCCCTCCACTTT. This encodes CSARGTGRSPLHF.

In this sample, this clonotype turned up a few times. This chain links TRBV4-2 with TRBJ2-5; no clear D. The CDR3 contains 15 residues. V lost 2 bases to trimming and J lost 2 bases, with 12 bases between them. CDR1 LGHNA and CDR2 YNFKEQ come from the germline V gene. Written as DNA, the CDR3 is TGTGCCAGCAGCCAAAGAAATGGGGTACAAGAGACCCAGTACTTC. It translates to CASSQRNGVQETQYF.

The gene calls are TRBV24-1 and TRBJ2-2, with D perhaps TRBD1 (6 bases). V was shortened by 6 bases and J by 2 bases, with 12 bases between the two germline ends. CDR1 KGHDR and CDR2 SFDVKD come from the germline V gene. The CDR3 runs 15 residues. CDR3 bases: TGTGCCACCAGTCCCACCAGGGGAAACACCGGGGAGCTGTTTTTT. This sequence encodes CATSPTRGNTGELFF.

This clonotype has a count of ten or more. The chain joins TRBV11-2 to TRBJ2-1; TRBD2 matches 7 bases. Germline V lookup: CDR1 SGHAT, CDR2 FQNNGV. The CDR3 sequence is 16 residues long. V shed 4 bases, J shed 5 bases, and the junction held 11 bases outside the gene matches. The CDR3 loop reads CASSSPSGRWNNEQFF. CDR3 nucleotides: TGTGCCAGCAGCTCACCCTCCGGGAGGTGGAACAATGAGCAGTTCTTC.

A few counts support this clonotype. In nucleotides, the CDR3 is TGTGCCAGCAGTTCTTTAGCGGGAGGGTTCAATGAGCAGTTCTTC. Translating gives CASSSLAGGFNEQFF. The chain recombines TRBV12-3 or TRBV12-4 with TRBJ2-1; TRBD2 matches 11 bases. V lost 4 bases and J lost 6; bases outside the gene matches: 5. The CDR3 contains 15 residues.

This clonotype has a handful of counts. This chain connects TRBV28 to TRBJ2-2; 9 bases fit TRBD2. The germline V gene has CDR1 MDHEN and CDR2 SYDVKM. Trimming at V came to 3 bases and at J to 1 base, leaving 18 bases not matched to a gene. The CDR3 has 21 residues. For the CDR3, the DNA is TGTGCCAGCAGTTTGTGGCAGACCTCCGGGACTAGCAGAAAGAACACCGGGGAGCTGTTTTTT. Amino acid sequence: CASSLWQTSGTSRKNTGELFF.

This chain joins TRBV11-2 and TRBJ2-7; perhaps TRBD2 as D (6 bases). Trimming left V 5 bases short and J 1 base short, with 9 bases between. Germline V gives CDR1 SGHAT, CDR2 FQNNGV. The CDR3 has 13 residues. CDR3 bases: TGTGCCAGCAGCATTAGCGGATCCTACGAGCAGTACGTC. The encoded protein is CASSISGSYEQYV.